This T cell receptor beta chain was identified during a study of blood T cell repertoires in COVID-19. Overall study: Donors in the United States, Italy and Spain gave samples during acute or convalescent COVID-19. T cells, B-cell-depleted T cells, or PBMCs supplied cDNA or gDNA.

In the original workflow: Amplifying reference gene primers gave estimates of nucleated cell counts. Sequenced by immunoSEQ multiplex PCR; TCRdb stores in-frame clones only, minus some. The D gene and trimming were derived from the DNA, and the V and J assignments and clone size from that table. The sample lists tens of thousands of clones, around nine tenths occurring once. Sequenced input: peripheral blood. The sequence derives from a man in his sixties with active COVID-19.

CDR3 protein: CASSSPGTGSFEKLFF. DNA of the CDR3: TGTGCCAGCAGTTCACCGGGGACAGGCTCGTTTGAAAAACTGTTTTTT. The chain recombines TRBV27 with TRBJ1-4; 8 bases align to TRBD1. CDR3 length: 16 amino acids. CDR1 and CDR2 (germline): MNHEY, SMNVEV (reference sequence). V dropped 4 bases and J dropped 7; count of bases not matched to a gene: 11.